The 14 T cell receptor beta chains listed next were all sequenced from one sample in a study of blood T cell repertoires in COVID-19. Libraries were prepared by immunoSEQ multiplex PCR; TCRdb keeps only in-frame clonotypes and omits some of them. The sample carries 350,000 or so clones, around 89% recorded once. The source material was peripheral blood. These receptors all come from a woman aged 30 to 39 with COVID-19, enrolled during active disease.

There are a few counts of this clone. The chain has TRBV7-2 and TRBJ1-4; D remains unclear. From germline, CDR1 is SGHTA and CDR2 FQGNSA. The CDR3 extends over 15 amino acids. V was cut by 5 bases and J by 0 bases, with 10 bases left in between. This chain's CDR3 is CASSVDRATNEKLFF. In DNA form, the CDR3 reads TGTGCCAGCAGCGTAGACCGAGCAACTAATGAAAAACTGTTTTTT.

The V call is TRBV28, the J call TRBJ2-7, with D perhaps matching TRBD2 (6 bases). Germline CDR1 is MDHEN and CDR2 is SYDVKM. The length of the CDR3 is 14 residues. Trimming shortened V by 8 bases and J by 5 bases, and 19 bases separated the two germline ends. DNA for the CDR3: TGTGCCAGCGGGGGAGGAATTGGAGGGAACGAGCAGTACGTC. The encoded protein is CASGGGIGGNEQYV.

This clone was seen a single time. This chain uses TRBV19 with TRBJ1-2, with TRBD1 matching over 7 bases. Germline V lookup: CDR1 LNHDA, CDR2 SQIVND (reference sequence). There are 13 residues in the CDR3. V lost 1 base to trimming and J lost 7 bases; unmatched junction nucleotides: 3. The CDR3 DNA sequence: TGTGCCAGTAGTATAGTTCCAGGGGGTGGCTACACCTTC. Encoded protein: CASSIVPGGGYTF.

The chain combines TRBV18 with TRBJ2-5, with 9 bases fitting TRBD2. Germline CDR1 and CDR2: KGHSH and LQKENI. Trimming at V came to 3 bases and at J to 3 bases, leaving 8 bases not matched to a gene. The CDR3 extends over 16 amino acids. Here the CDR3 reads CASSPIWASGEETQYF. As DNA, the CDR3 is TGTGCCAGCTCACCCATTTGGGCTAGCGGGGAAGAGACCCAGTACTTC.

The chain combines TRBV4-1 with TRBJ2-2; maybe TRBD1 (5 bases). The CDR3 spans 14 residues. Trimming stripped 2 bases from V and 4 bases from J, with 8 bases between. Looked up from germline, CDR1 is MGHRA and CDR2 is YSYEKL. CDR3 loop: CASSQQGGTGELFF. The DNA for the CDR3 is TGCGCCAGCAGCCAACAGGGCGGCACCGGGGAGCTGTTTTTT.

The rearrangement uses TRBV11-2 and TRBJ1-2, with no clear D. The V and J ends lost 1 base and 4 bases respectively, with 13 bases between them. The CDR3 is 15 residues long. CDR1 and CDR2 from the germline V gene are SGHAT and FQNNGV. CDR3 residues: CASSLVGSMGYGYTF. Here the CDR3 DNA reads TGTGCCAGCAGCTTAGTGGGGAGTATGGGCTATGGCTACACCTTC.

This sequence joins TRBV19 and TRBJ1-2, with TRBD1 as a possible D gene (6 bases). The CDR3 loop spans 13 amino acids. V was clipped by 4 bases and J by 8 bases, with 14 bases between them. The V gene's germline CDR1 is LNHDA and CDR2 SQIVND (reference sequence). The CDR3 bases are TGTGCCAGTAGTACGGGACAACGAGGGGGCTACACCTTC. This gives the protein CASSTGQRGGYTF.

The chain combines TRBV11-2 with TRBJ2-1; the match to TRBD1 covers 10 bases. V dropped 5 bases and J dropped 6; count of bases not matched to a gene: 16. This CDR3 is built from 18 residues. Per the germline V gene, CDR1 is SGHAT and CDR2 is FQNNGV. In DNA, the CDR3 is TGTGCCAGCAGCGTATTGACAGGGGGCTTTCCGTGGGGCAATGAGCAGTTCTTC. Translating it yields CASSVLTGGFPWGNEQFF.

This chain joins TRBV6-5 and TRBJ1-1; TRBD1 might be the D (6 bases). The V end lost 2 bases, the J end lost 2 bases, and 12 bases lay between the germline ends. The CDR3 covers 15 residues. From germline, CDR1 is MNHEY and CDR2 SVGAGI. Here the CDR3 DNA reads TGTGCCAGCAGTTACCTGGACAGAGCTAACACTGAAGCTTTCTTT. Its translation: CASSYLDRANTEAFF.

In its sample, this clone was seen a few times. The rearrangement joins TRBV6-1 to TRBJ2-3, with 9 nucleotides matching TRBD1. Germline V gene lookup returns CDR1 MNHNS and CDR2 SASEGT. This CDR3 is 14 amino acids long. Losses at the gene ends were 1 base for V and 4 bases for J; bases not matched to a gene: 0. CDR3 coding DNA: TGTGCCAGCAGTGAAGGGACAGGGGCAGATACGCAGTATTTT. Translated, it gives CASSEGTGADTQYF.

The V gene is TRBV19, the J gene TRBJ1-4; a weak D match, TRBD1 (5 bases). Trimming removed 5 bases at V and 8 bases at J, with 24 bases between. CDR3 length: 17 residues. CDR1 is LNHDA, CDR2 SQIVND, per germline (reference sequence). The CDR3 loop reads CASSSSLWGSSDEKLFF. As DNA, the CDR3 is TGTGCCAGTAGTTCCTCTTTGTGGGGCAGTTCAGACGAAAAACTGTTTTTT.

The gene calls are TRBV5-6 and TRBJ1-3; 10 bases fit TRBD1. The CDR3 sequence is 17 residues long. Germline assignment: CDR1 SGHDT and CDR2 YYEEEE. V shed 4 bases, J shed 0 bases, and the junction held 7 bases outside the gene matches. The CDR3 DNA follows: TGTGCCAGCAGCACGCCCGGGACAGGGGACTCTGGAAACACCATATATTTT. Translated, it gives CASSTPGTGDSGNTIYF.

The chain is built from TRBV28 and TRBJ2-1; D gene ambiguous. Looked up from germline, CDR1 is MDHEN and CDR2 is SYDVKM. CDR3 length: 15 residues. Trimming took 3 bases from V and 6 from J, leaving 15 bases between them. CDR3 protein: CASSFVGVSRNEQFF. The CDR3 DNA reads TGTGCCAGCAGTTTCGTGGGCGTTTCCCGCAATGAGCAGTTCTTC.

This chain joins TRBV30 and TRBJ1-2; the match to TRBD1 covers 8 bases. Germline assignment: CDR1 GTSNPN and CDR2 SVGIG (reference sequence). Trimming cost V 5 bases and J 2 bases; bases outside gene matches: 4. CDR3 length: 13 residues. CDR3: CAWWDRSNYGYTF. The CDR3 DNA is TGTGCCTGGTGGGACAGGTCCAACTATGGCTACACCTTC.